A selection of T cell receptor beta chains follows, all from one sample in a study of T-cell memory formation after mild COVID-19. TCRdb reanalysed the 5' RACE reads using MiXCR and keeps one entry per CDR3 protein. The sample yields about 320,000 distinct CDR3 sequences, approximately 15% seen once. Source material: PBMCs or a T cell subset sorted from them (not recorded which). All receptors come from a man aged 18 to 35 who had mild COVID-19 (a few samples of this study predate the infection). Cell type and time point are not known. CDR3s include the opening cysteine and the closing phenylalanine or tryptophan. D genes are given only for firm matches. Clone size appears in some rows only: once, few, many, or a class for an expanded clone.

CASSPFREQYF | TGTGCCAGCAGCCCTTTCCGCGAGCAGTACTTC | TRBJ2-7 | TRBV7-8 | many | -
CASSVRQEPWAQYF | TGTGCCAGCAGCGTTCGTCAGGAACCCTGGGCCCAGTACTTC | TRBJ2-5 | TRBV9 | few | -
CASSLATGLAEQFF | TGTGCCAGCAGCTTAGCGACAGGTTTGGCTGAGCAGTTCTTC | TRBJ2-1 | TRBV7-2 | few | -
CASTDAQGTGELFF | TGTGCCAGCACCGATGCCCAGGGCACCGGGGAGCTGTTTTTT | TRBJ2-2 | TRBV6-5 | few | -
CASSAPVYQETQYF | TGTGCCAGCAGTGCGCCAGTATACCAAGAGACCCAGTACTTC | TRBJ2-5 | TRBV25-1 | - | -
CASSYDRVGRQFF | TGTGCCAGCAGTTACGACAGGGTTGGGAGGCAGTTCTTC | TRBJ2-1 | TRBV6-5 | few | TRBD1
CASSTRFLWGNEQFF | TGTGCCAGCAGCACCCGATTCCTCTGGGGCAATGAGCAGTTCTTC | TRBJ2-1 | TRBV27 | many | -
CASSLERGSTDTQYF | TGCGCCAGCAGCTTGGAGCGGGGGAGCACAGATACGCAGTATTTT | TRBJ2-3 | TRBV5-1 | many | TRBD2
CASSLGTGGVGYEQYF | TGTGCCAGCAGCTTAGGGACAGGGGGCGTGGGGTACGAGCAGTACTTC | TRBJ2-7 | TRBV7-9 | few | TRBD1
CASMGGGSGANVLTF | TGTGCCAGCATGGGAGGGGGGTCTGGGGCCAACGTCCTGACTTTC | TRBJ2-6 | TRBV27 | - | -
CASSLYQGSYEQYF | TGTGCCAGCAGCTTATATCAGGGGTCCTACGAGCAGTACTTC | TRBJ2-7 | TRBV7-2 | - | -
CASSLQGEGEQYF | TGCGCCAGCAGCTTGCAGGGAGAAGGCGAGCAGTACTTC | TRBJ2-7 | TRBV5-1 | - | -
CASSISDGISGNWGGYTF | TGTGCCAGCAGCATATCAGATGGGATAAGCGGTAATTGGGGTGGCTACACCTTC | TRBJ1-2 | TRBV11-2 | - | -
CAISSQGMNTEAFF | TGTGCCATCAGTTCACAGGGGATGAACACTGAAGCTTTCTTT | TRBJ1-1 | TRBV10-3 | few | TRBD1
CASSPRQEGWNSPLHF | TGTGCCAGCTCACCAAGGCAAGAAGGTTGGAATTCACCCCTCCACTTT | TRBJ1-6 | TRBV18 | few | -
CASSFDLGGVGNTGELFF | TGTGCCAGCAGCTTCGATCTTGGCGGGGTCGGAAACACCGGGGAGCTGTTTTTT | TRBJ2-2 | TRBV11-3 | - | -
CSARLAAGMDYGYTF | TGCAGTGCTAGGTTGGCGGCAGGGATGGACTATGGCTACACCTTC | TRBJ1-2 | TRBV20-1 | few | -
CASSNLDRQRGEQYF | TGTGCCAGCAGCAACTTGGACAGGCAAAGAGGCGAGCAGTACTTC | TRBJ2-7 | TRBV7-8 | - | TRBD1
CASHGPTSGANVLTF | TGCGCCAGCCATGGACCGACGTCTGGGGCCAACGTCCTGACTTTC | TRBJ2-6 | TRBV5-1 | - | -
CASSSFSGISHQPQHF | TGTGCCAGCAGCTCGTTTAGCGGGATTTCTCATCAGCCCCAGCATTTT | TRBJ1-5 | TRBV7-8 | - | -
CASSGVGPYNEQFF | TGTGCCAGCAGCGGTGTGGGTCCATACAATGAGCAGTTCTTC | TRBJ2-1 | TRBV7-2 | - | -
CSAIDGEPIGELFF | TGCAGTGCTATAGACGGGGAACCTATCGGGGAGCTGTTTTTT | TRBJ2-2 | TRBV20-1 | - | -
CASSAHDREAWAEAFF | TGTGCCAGCAGCGCCCACGACAGGGAAGCTTGGGCTGAAGCTTTCTTT | TRBJ1-1 | TRBV9 | few | TRBD1
CASSNRAAEAFF | TGCGCCAGCAGCAATAGGGCGGCTGAAGCTTTCTTT | TRBJ1-1 | TRBV5-1 | - | -
CASSLQGATYNEQFF | TGTGCCAGCAGTTTACAGGGGGCGACCTACAATGAGCAGTTCTTC | TRBJ2-1 | TRBV12-3/TRBV12-4 | few | TRBD1
CASSLGGWDTQYF | TGTGCCAGCAGCTTAGGAGGGTGGGATACGCAGTATTTT | TRBJ2-3 | TRBV7-2 | - | -
CSATRTGERYSYTF | TGCAGTGCTACCCGGACAGGGGAGCGCTATAGCTACACCTTC | TRBJ1-2 | TRBV20-1 | few | TRBD1
CAGSRDTGELFF | TGTGCCGGTAGCAGGGACACCGGGGAGCTGTTTTTT | TRBJ2-2 | TRBV9 | once | -
CSARDPGRESYETQYF | TGCAGTGCTAGAGATCCTGGCAGGGAGTCGTATGAGACCCAGTACTTC | TRBJ2-5 | TRBV20-1 | - | -
CASRSGDTQYF | TGTGCCAGCAGGTCTGGAGATACGCAGTATTTT | TRBJ2-3 | TRBV12-3/TRBV12-4 | few | -
CASSLSDNEQFF | TGCGCCAGCAGCTTGTCCGACAATGAGCAGTTCTTC | TRBJ2-1 | TRBV5-1 | few | -
CASSRFSGANVLTF | TGCGCCAGCAGCCGATTCTCTGGGGCCAACGTCCTGACTTTC | TRBJ2-6 | TRBV4-1 | - | -
CAWSQAYEQYF | TGTGCCTGGTCACAGGCTTACGAGCAGTACTTC | TRBJ2-7 | TRBV30 | - | -
CATSESTSGEETQYF | TGTGCCACCAGTGAGTCGACTAGCGGGGAAGAGACCCAGTACTTC | TRBJ2-5 | TRBV24-1 | - | TRBD2
CASSSVPLGGFGYTIYF | TGTGCCAGCAGCTCCGTACCTCTCGGGGGTTTTGGGTACACCATATATTTT | TRBJ1-3 | TRBV7-8 | few | -
CASSFNSGEQYF | TGTGCCAGCAGTTTTAATTCAGGCGAGCAGTACTTC | TRBJ2-7 | TRBV12-3/TRBV12-4 | few | -
CSARDRGSGEETQYF | TGCAGTGCTAGAGATCGGGGTAGCGGGGAGGAGACCCAGTACTTC | TRBJ2-5 | TRBV20-1 | - | TRBD2
CASSLDLDSAYNSPLHF | TGCGCCAGCAGCTTGGATTTGGACAGCGCTTATAATTCACCCCTCCACTTT | TRBJ1-6 | TRBV5-1 | - | -
CSAGTSWDEQFF | TGCAGTGCTGGGACTAGTTGGGATGAGCAGTTCTTC | TRBJ2-1 | TRBV20-1 | few | TRBD2
CSVPRGTGELFF | TGCAGCGTTCCTCGGGGTACCGGGGAGCTGTTTTTT | TRBJ2-2 | TRBV29-1 | - | -
CASRTGRAYNEQFF | TGTGCCAGCAGAACAGGGCGAGCCTACAATGAGCAGTTCTTC | TRBJ2-1 | TRBV6-5 | - | -
CASSLAVLSYNEQFF | TGCGCCAGCAGCTTGGCGGTTTTGTCCTACAATGAGCAGTTCTTC | TRBJ2-1 | TRBV5-1 | many | -
CSARPLAGGPRETQYF | TGCAGTGCTCGCCCACTAGCGGGGGGGCCCCGGGAGACCCAGTACTTC | TRBJ2-5 | TRBV20-1 | - | TRBD2
CSVEGLGVNMVETQYF | TGCAGCGTTGAAGGGTTGGGGGTGAATATGGTCGAGACCCAGTACTTC | TRBJ2-5 | TRBV29-1 | few | -
CASSVPGALDEQFF | TGTGCCAGCAGCGTACCGGGGGCTTTGGATGAGCAGTTCTTC | TRBJ2-1 | TRBV9 | few | -
CASSKTGNEQFF | TGTGCCAGCAGCAAAACGGGTAATGAGCAGTTCTTC | TRBJ2-1 | TRBV7-9 | - | -
CASSHLNEQFF | TGTGCCAGCAGTCATCTTAATGAGCAGTTCTTC | TRBJ2-1 | TRBV6-6 | - | -
CASSLFGNNEQFF | TGCGCCAGCAGCTTGTTCGGGAACAATGAGCAGTTCTTC | TRBJ2-1 | TRBV5-1 | - | -
CSARDSGMFGTDTQYF | TGCAGTGCTAGGGACTCCGGGATGTTTGGCACAGATACGCAGTATTTT | TRBJ2-3 | TRBV20-1 | - | -
CASSIVGGPTDTQYF | TGTGCCAGTAGTATAGTTGGGGGGCCTACAGATACGCAGTATTTT | TRBJ2-3 | TRBV19 | - | -
CASSQLGWGTDTQYF | TGTGCCAGCAGCCAGCTTGGGTGGGGCACAGATACGCAGTATTTT | TRBJ2-3 | TRBV3-1 | - | -
CSARDHTGVSTNEKLFF | TGCAGTGCTAGAGATCATACGGGGGTCTCAACTAATGAAAAACTGTTTTTT | TRBJ1-4 | TRBV20-1 | few | -